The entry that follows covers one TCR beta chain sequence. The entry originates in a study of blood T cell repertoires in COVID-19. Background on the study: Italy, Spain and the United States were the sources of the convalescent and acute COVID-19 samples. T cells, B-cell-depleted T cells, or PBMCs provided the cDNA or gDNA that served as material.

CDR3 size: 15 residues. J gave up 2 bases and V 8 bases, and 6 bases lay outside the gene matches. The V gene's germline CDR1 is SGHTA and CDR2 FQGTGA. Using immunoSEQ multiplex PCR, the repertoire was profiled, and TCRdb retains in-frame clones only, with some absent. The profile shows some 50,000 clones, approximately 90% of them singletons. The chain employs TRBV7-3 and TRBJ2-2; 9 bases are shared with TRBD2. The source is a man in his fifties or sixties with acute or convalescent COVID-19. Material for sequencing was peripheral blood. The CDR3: CASGSSGSNTGELFF. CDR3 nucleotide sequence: TGTGCCAGCGGAAGTAGCGGGAGCAACACCGGGGAGCTGTTTTTT.